These 3 T cell receptor beta chains share one sample of origin, sequenced in a study of T cells in women clearing cervical HPV infection. Assay used: immunoSEQ multiplex PCR; TCRdb lists only in-frame clones, some missing. Seen in this sample are 40,000 to 60,000 clones; the ten most common clones hold more than 0.8%. Sequencing was carried out using blood buffy coat. These receptors were obtained from a woman aged 18 to 69 with a cervical HPV16 infection that either progressed to CIN3+ or cleared (not recorded which).

Of note for this clone: The read ends 3 residues before the CDR3 terminus; that terminus is restored from the germline J gene. This chain links TRBV7-9 with TRBJ1-1; D is perhaps TRBD1 (6 bases). The V and J ends lost 1 base and 0 bases respectively, with 9 bases between them. The CDR3 contains 15 residues. CDR1 and CDR2 from the germline V gene are SEHNR and FQNEAQ (reference sequence). The sequenced CDR3 bases are TGTGCCAGCAGCTTAGGCGGACAGTTGAACACTGAA. Translation gives CASSLGGQLNTE. The whole CDR3 protein reads CASSLGGQLNTEAFF.

As concerns this clone: The missing CDR3 end, 3 residues past where the read stops, is filled in from the germline J gene. V gene TRBV6-4 combines with J gene TRBJ2-3; 7 bases map to TRBD2. Germline lookup yields CDR1 MRHNA and CDR2 SNTAGT. The CDR3 is 16 amino acids. The junction had 13 bases not matched to a gene; V was cut back by 6 bases and J by 4 bases. The sequenced CDR3 bases are TGTGCCAGCAGCGCCGGTAACAGCGGGGACGCAGATACG. Its translation: CASSAGNSGDADT. The full CDR3 protein reads CASSAGNSGDADTQYF.

Concerning this clone: The read falls 3 residues short of the CDR3 end, and the missing part is taken from the germline J gene. The chain employs TRBV5-1 and TRBJ2-2; D is possibly TRBD1 (6 bases). V gave up 6 bases and J gave up 4 bases, with 13 bases separating them. CDR1 and CDR2 from the germline V gene are SGHRS and YFSETQ. The CDR3 is 14 amino acids. Incomplete CDR3 DNA: TGCGCCAGCAATTCAGGGGACCCCACCGGGGAG. Translated, it gives CASNSGDPTGE. The CDR3 reads in full as CASNSGDPTGELFF.